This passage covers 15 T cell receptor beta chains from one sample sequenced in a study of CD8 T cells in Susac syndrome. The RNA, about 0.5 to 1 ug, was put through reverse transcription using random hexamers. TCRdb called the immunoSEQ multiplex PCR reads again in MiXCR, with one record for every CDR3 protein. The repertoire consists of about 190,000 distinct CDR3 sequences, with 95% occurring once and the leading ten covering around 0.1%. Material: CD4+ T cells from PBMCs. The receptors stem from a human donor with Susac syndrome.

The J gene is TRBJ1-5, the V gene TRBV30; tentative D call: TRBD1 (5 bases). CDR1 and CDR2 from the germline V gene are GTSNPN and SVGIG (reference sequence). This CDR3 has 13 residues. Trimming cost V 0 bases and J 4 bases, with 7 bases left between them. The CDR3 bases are TGTGCCTGGAGTGTAGGGACTAATCAGCCCCAGCATTTT. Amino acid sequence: CAWSVGTNQPQHF.

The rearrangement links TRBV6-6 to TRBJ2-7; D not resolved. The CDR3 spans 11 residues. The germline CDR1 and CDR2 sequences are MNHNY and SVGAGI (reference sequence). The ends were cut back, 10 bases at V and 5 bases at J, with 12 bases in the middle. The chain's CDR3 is CATADYNEQYF. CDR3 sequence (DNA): TGTGCCACAGCAGATTACAACGAGCAGTACTTC.

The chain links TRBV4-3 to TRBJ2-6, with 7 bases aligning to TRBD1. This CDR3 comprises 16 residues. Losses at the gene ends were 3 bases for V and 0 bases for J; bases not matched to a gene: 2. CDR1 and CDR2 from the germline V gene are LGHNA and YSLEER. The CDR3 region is CASSHSGGSGANVLTF. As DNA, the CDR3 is TGCGCCAGCAGCCACTCAGGGGGCTCTGGGGCCAACGTCCTGACTTTC.

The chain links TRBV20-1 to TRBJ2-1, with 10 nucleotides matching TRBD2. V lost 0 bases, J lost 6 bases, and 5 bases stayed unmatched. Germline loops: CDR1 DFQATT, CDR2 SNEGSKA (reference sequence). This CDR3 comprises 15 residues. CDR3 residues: CSARDPSGGINEQFF. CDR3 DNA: TGCAGTGCTAGAGATCCTAGCGGGGGCATCAATGAGCAGTTCTTC.

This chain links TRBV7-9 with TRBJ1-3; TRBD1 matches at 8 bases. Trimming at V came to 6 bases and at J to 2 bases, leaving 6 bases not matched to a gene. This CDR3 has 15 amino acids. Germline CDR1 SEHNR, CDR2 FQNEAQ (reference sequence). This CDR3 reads CASSPGQGTGNTIYF. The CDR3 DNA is TGTGCCAGCAGTCCAGGACAGGGCACTGGAAACACCATATATTTT.

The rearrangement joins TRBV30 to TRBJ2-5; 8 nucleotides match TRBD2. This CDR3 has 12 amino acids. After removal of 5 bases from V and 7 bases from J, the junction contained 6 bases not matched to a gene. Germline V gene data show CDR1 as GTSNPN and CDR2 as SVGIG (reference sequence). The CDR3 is CAWERGNPTQYF. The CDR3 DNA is TGTGCCTGGGAGCGGGGGAACCCGACCCAGTACTTC.

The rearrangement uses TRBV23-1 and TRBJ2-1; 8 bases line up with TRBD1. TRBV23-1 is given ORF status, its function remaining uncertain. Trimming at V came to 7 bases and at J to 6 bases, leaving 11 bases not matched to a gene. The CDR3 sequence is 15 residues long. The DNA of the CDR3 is TGCGCCAGCAACCTAAGGGCAGGGGGCTGCAATGAGCAGTTCTTC. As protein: CASNLRAGGCNEQFF.

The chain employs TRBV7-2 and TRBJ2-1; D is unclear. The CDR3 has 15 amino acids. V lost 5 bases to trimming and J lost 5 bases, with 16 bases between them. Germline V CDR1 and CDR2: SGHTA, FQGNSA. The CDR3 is CASSRRTGGDNEQFF. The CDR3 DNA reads TGTGCCAGCAGCCGCCGGACCGGTGGAGACAATGAGCAGTTCTTC.

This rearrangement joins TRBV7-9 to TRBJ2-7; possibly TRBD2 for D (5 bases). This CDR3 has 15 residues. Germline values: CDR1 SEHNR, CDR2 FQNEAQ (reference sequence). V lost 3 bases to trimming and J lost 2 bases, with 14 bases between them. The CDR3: CASSFPGLETYEQYF. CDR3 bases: TGTGCCAGCAGCTTCCCCGGACTGGAAACCTACGAGCAGTACTTC.

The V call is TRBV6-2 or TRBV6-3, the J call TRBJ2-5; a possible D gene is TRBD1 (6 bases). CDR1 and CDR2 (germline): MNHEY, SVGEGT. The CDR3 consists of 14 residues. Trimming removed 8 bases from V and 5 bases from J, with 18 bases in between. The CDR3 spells CASSDSHLPETQYF. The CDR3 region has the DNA TGTGCCAGCTCGGACAGTCACCTGCCTGAGACCCAGTACTTC.

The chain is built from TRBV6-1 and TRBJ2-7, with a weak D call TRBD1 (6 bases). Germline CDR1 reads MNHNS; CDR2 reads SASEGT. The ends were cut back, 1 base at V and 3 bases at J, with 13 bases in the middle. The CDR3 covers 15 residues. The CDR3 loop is CASSEEDSPGYEQYF. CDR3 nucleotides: TGTGCCAGCAGTGAAGAGGACAGCCCGGGCTACGAGCAGTACTTC.

The DNA for the CDR3 is TGTGCCAGCAGTTACCGGACAGGGCCCGGGGAGCTGTTTTTT. It encodes CASSYRTGPGELFF. This sequence joins TRBV6-5 and TRBJ2-2, with 8 bases fitting TRBD1. This CDR3 spans 14 amino acids. CDR1 and CDR2 from the germline V gene are MNHEY and SVGAGI. The trim removed 2 bases at V and 6 bases at J, leaving 2 bases unmatched.

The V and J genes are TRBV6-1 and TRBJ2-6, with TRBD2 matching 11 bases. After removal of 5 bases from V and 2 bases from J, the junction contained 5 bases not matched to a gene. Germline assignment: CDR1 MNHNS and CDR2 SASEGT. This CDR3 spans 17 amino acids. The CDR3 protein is CASSMIAGGTGANVLTF. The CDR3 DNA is TGTGCCAGCAGTATGATAGCGGGGGGGACTGGGGCCAACGTCCTGACTTTC.

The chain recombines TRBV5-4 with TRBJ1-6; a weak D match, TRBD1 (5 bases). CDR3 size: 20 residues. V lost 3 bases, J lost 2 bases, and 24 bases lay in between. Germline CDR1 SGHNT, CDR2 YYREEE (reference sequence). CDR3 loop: CASSSKKIPGPGTYNSPLHF. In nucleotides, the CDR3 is TGTGCCAGCAGCTCAAAGAAGATTCCGGGGCCGGGCACCTATAATTCACCCCTCCACTTT.

The CDR3 here is CASSVGDTEAFF. CDR3 nucleotides: TGTGCCAGCAGCGTTGGTGACACTGAAGCTTTCTTT. This chain links TRBV9 with TRBJ1-1; unclear D gene. Germline CDR1 reads SGDLS; CDR2 reads YYNGEE. This CDR3 region has 12 residues. V was shortened by 2 bases and J by 3 bases, with 5 bases between the two germline ends.